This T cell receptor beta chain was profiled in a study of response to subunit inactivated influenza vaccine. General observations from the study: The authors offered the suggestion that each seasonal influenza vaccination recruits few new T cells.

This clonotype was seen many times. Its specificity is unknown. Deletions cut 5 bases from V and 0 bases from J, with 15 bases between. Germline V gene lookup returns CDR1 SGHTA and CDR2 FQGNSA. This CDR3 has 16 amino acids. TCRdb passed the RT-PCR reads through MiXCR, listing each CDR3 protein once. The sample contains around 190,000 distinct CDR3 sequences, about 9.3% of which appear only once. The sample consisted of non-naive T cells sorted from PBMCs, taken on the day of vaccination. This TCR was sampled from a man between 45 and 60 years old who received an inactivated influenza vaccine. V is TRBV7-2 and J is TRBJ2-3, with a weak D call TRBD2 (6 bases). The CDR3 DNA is TGTGCCAGCAGCGCGCGGGCTAGCGTTAGCACAGATACGCAGTATTTT. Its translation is CASSARASVSTDTQYF.